This is a list of T cell receptor beta chains from one sample in a study of blood T cell repertoires in COVID-19. Clones were read by immunoSEQ multiplex PCR, and TCRdb kept only the in-frame ones, dropping some. The sample shows around 300,000 clones, 70% to 90% of them seen only once. Input material: peripheral blood. The receptors here all came from a woman in her 70s with acute or convalescent COVID-19. Both conserved end residues are part of each CDR3. Fields, in order: D gene, V gene, J gene, clone size, CDR3 DNA, CDR3 protein. A D gene is named only where the DNA matches it firmly. Expanded clones get a size class; other rows say once, few or many, or leave the size out.

NA	TRBV3-1/TRBV3-2	TRBJ2-1	NA	TGTGCCAGCAGCCAAGATCGGGGAACCTACAATGAGCAGTTCTTC	CASSQDRGTYNEQFF
NA	TRBV5-6	TRBJ2-7	NA	TGTGCCAGCACCCCAGGACAGTATGCTTCCTACGAGCAGTACTTC	CASTPGQYASYEQYF
TRBD2	TRBV4-1	TRBJ2-7	NA	TGCGCCAGCAGCCGCGCTAGCGGGGCCTTTGGGCAGTACTTC	CASSRASGAFGQYF
TRBD1	TRBV6-1	TRBJ1-5	NA	TGTGCCAGCAGTGGAGGGACAGGGACTGGCTATAGCAATCAGCCCCAGCATTTT	CASSGGTGTGYSNQPQHF
TRBD1	TRBV6-5	TRBJ1-1	NA	TGTGCCAGCATTTGGGACAGGGGGCTCTCTGAAGCTTTCTTT	CASIWDRGLSEAFF
TRBD2	TRBV2	TRBJ2-3	NA	TGTGCCAGCAGTCACGAGGGCGGGGGGCCCACAGATACGCAGTATTTT	CASSHEGGGPTDTQYF
NA	TRBV2	TRBJ1-2	few	TGTGCCAGCAGTGGGACAGCCTATGGCTACACCTTC	CASSGTAYGYTF
NA	TRBV5-4	TRBJ1-6	NA	TGTGCCAGCAGCTTGTCGTTGAATTCGGATTCACCCCTCCACTTT	CASSLSLNSDSPLHF
TRBD2	TRBV6-5	TRBJ2-3	NA	TGTGCCAGCGTAGCGGGGGGGCGCAGCACAGATACGCAGTATTTT	CASVAGGRSTDTQYF
TRBD2	TRBV5-1	TRBJ2-1	NA	TGCGCCAGCAGCTCCCCGTTAGCGGGGGGTTACAATGAGCAGTTCTTC	CASSSPLAGGYNEQFF
NA	TRBV20-1	TRBJ1-2	NA	TGCAGTGCTAGTTTACAGGCCTCCTATGGCTACACCTTC	CSASLQASYGYTF
NA	TRBV6-1	TRBJ1-1	NA	TGTGCCAGCCAAGGGCGGGCCACTGAAGCTTTCTTT	CASQGRATEAFF
TRBD2	TRBV4-1	TRBJ2-3	NA	TGCGCCAGCAGCCAAGTGAGGCTAGCGGGAGCCACAGATACGCAGTATTTT	CASSQVRLAGATDTQYF
TRBD1	TRBV7-8	TRBJ1-5	NA	TGTGCCAGCAGCACCAGACAGGGGAGTAGCAATCAGCCCCAGCATTTT	CASSTRQGSSNQPQHF
NA	TRBV2	TRBJ2-7	NA	TGTGCCAGCAGTGCCAGAGGTAGGGGATATTTGTACGAGCAGTACTTC	CASSARGRGYLYEQYF
NA	TRBV18	TRBJ2-3	NA	TGTGCCAGCTCACCACGAACCATATCCGGGGGTTTCACAGATACGCAGTATTTT	CASSPRTISGGFTDTQYF
NA	TRBV20-1	TRBJ2-1	NA	TGCAGTGCTGGCCCTAGTGAGCAGTTCTTC	CSAGPSEQFF
TRBD1	TRBV30	TRBJ1-2	NA	TGTGCCTGGAATCAGGACAGGGGGCTAGGCTACACCTTC	CAWNQDRGLGYTF
TRBD1	TRBV5-6	TRBJ1-6	NA	TGTGCCAGCAGCCCAGGGACAGGGGCAACTTTAGATTCACCCCTCCACTTT	CASSPGTGATLDSPLHF
NA	TRBV4-1	TRBJ2-2	few	TGCGCCAGCAGCCAAGATCCGGGGACCGGGGAGCTGTTTTTT	CASSQDPGTGELFF
TRBD1	TRBV28	TRBJ2-7	NA	TGTGCCAGCAGTCCGGGACAGCGCTACGAGCAGTACTTC	CASSPGQRYEQYF
TRBD2	TRBV25-1	TRBJ2-7	NA	TGTGCCAGCAGTTCTCGAGCGGGGGCAACCTACGAGCAGTACTTC	CASSSRAGATYEQYF
NA	TRBV7-9	TRBJ2-2	NA	TGTGCCAGCAGCTTAAGAGAGGGTAGCGGAAACACCGGGGAGCTGTTTTTT	CASSLREGSGNTGELFF
NA	TRBV7-6	TRBJ2-2	few	TGTGCCAGCAGCCCGACGGGACTTATCAACACCGGGGAGCTGTTTTTT	CASSPTGLINTGELFF
NA	TRBV19	TRBJ1-5	NA	TGTGCCAGTAGTCGGACACCTGATCAGCCCCAGCATTTT	CASSRTPDQPQHF
NA	TRBV24-1	TRBJ2-2	NA	TGTGCCACCAGTGATTCAGAGGGTTACCCCCGAAACCGGGAGCTGTTTTTT	CATSDSEGYPRNRELFF
NA	TRBV7-2	TRBJ2-1	NA	TGTGCCAGCAGCCCAGTTCTCAATGAGCAGTTCTTC	CASSPVLNEQFF
TRBD1	TRBV15	TRBJ1-6	NA	TGTGCCACCAGCAGAGATACAGGGGAGATTTCACCCCTCCACTTT	CATSRDTGEISPLHF
TRBD1	TRBV5-1	TRBJ2-2	NA	TGCGCCAGCAGCTTTCGACAGGGCAGCACCGGGGAGCTGTTTTTT	CASSFRQGSTGELFF
NA	TRBV2	TRBJ1-2	NA	TGTGCCAGCAGCCCACAGGGTTTGAGCTATGGCTACACCTTC	CASSPQGLSYGYTF
NA	TRBV19	TRBJ1-5	NA	TGTGCCAGTAGGGAGGGTCGCTTACGCAATCAGCCCCAGCATTTT	CASREGRLRNQPQHF
TRBD2	TRBV9	TRBJ2-3	NA	TGTGCCAGCAGCGTAGCAGGACTAGCAGCTACTAGCACAGATACGCAGTATTTT	CASSVAGLAATSTDTQYF
NA	TRBV5-4	TRBJ1-1	NA	TGTGCCAGCAGCCCCCCGGAGCGGGTGCGGAACACTGAAGCTTTCTTT	CASSPPERVRNTEAFF
TRBD1	TRBV5-4	TRBJ2-5	NA	TGTGCCAGCAGCCCCCGACGGACAGGCCAAGAGACCCAGTACTTC	CASSPRRTGQETQYF
NA	TRBV6-6	TRBJ1-1	few	TGTGCCAGCAGTTACTCGGGGGCACATAGGTTAGCTTTCTTT	CASSYSGAHRLAFF
NA	TRBV10-3	TRBJ1-1	NA	TGTGCCATCAGTAAGGACAGTAGTGAAGCTTTCTTT	CAISKDSSEAFF
TRBD2	TRBV18	TRBJ2-3	NA	TGTGCCAGCTCACCGCTCGCCGGGACTAGGAGGGTAGATACGCAGTATTTT	CASSPLAGTRRVDTQYF
NA	TRBV4-2	TRBJ1-3	NA	TGTGCCAGCAGCCAAACTCCAGGAAACACCATATATTTT	CASSQTPGNTIYF
TRBD1	TRBV6-5	TRBJ2-2	NA	TGTGCCAGCAGTTACTACCGGGACAGGGAAAACGGGGAGCTGTTTTTT	CASSYYRDRENGELFF
TRBD2	TRBV5-4	TRBJ2-5	NA	TGTGCCAGCACCGTTGAGCGGGGGCGCAGGGAGACCCAGTACTTC	CASTVERGRRETQYF
TRBD1	TRBV5-5	TRBJ1-6	NA	TGTGCCAGCAGCTCGGGACAGGGGGGTAATTCACCCCTCCACTTT	CASSSGQGGNSPLHF
TRBD1	TRBV19	TRBJ1-1	NA	TGTGCCAGTAGCTCACAGGGGGACACTGAAGCTTTCTTT	CASSSQGDTEAFF
NA	TRBV3-1/TRBV3-2	TRBJ1-1	NA	TGTGCCAGCAGGTTCGGGAACACTGAAGCTTTCTTT	CASRFGNTEAFF
TRBD1	TRBV3-1/TRBV3-2	TRBJ1-5	NA	TGTGCCAGCAGCCCTTCAGGGGGTAGGCAGCCCCAGCATTTT	CASSPSGGRQPQHF
NA	TRBV19	TRBJ1-6	NA	TGTGCCACCCAGGGCCAGGGTAATTCACCCCTCCACTTT	CATQGQGNSPLHF
NA	TRBV5-4	TRBJ2-7	NA	TGTGCCAGCAGCTTGGATGCCGGGGTCGAGCAGTACTTC	CASSLDAGVEQYF
NA	TRBV20-1	TRBJ2-1	NA	TGCAGTGTCTCCGATGAGCAGTTCTTC	CSVSDEQFF
NA	TRBV7-8	TRBJ1-1	few	TGTGCCAGCAGCCCGAGGGCAGCCGTGAACACTGAAGCTTTCTTT	CASSPRAAVNTEAFF